Presented here are 14 T cell receptor beta chains from one specimen sequenced in a study of cytomegalovirus exposure and HLA in healthy donors. The PCR was carried out with 60 Vbeta primers and 13 Jbeta primers. The table came from immunoSEQ multiplex PCR; TCRdb's copy has only in-frame clones and leaves some out. Seen here are around 120,000 clones, 15% observed once, and the top ten hold under 2.5%. The source material was PBMCs. Every receptor here comes from a woman between 18 and 29 years old in good health and CMV-seronegative.

The chain uses TRBV4-1 and TRBJ1-5, with D uncertain. This CDR3 contains 13 residues. Trimming left V 0 bases short and J 9 bases short, with 9 bases between. Germline lookup yields CDR1 MGHRA and CDR2 YSYEKL. The CDR3 region has the DNA TGCGCCAGCAGCCAAGATCTATACCGGCCCCAGCATTTT. This encodes CASSQDLYRPQHF.

This chain links TRBV9 with TRBJ2-1; 8 bases fit TRBD2. CDR1 is SGDLS and CDR2 is YYNGEE in the germline V gene. The CDR3 extends over 15 amino acids. With 3 bases clipped from V and 7 bases from J, the junction kept 9 bases outside the gene matches. The CDR3 sequence is CASSAGGARKNEQFF. As DNA, the CDR3 is TGTGCCAGCAGCGCCGGGGGGGCCCGAAAAAATGAGCAGTTCTTC.

This clone was detected a few times. The V gene is TRBV5-1, the J gene TRBJ2-1; 8 positions match TRBD2. The CDR3 has 13 amino acids. The V gene's germline CDR1 is SGHRS and CDR2 YFSETQ. V was clipped by 1 base and J by 9 bases; unmatched bases: 3. CDR3 DNA sequence: TGCGCCAGCAGCTTGTCCGGGGGGGGTGAGCAGTTCTTC. Protein product: CASSLSGGGEQFF.

This clone has only a few counts. The V call is TRBV30, the J call TRBJ2-7; possibly TRBD2 for D (6 bases). From germline, CDR1 is GTSNPN and CDR2 SVGIG (reference sequence). The V end lost 0 bases, the J end lost 0 bases, and 9 bases lay between the germline ends. CDR3 length: 14 residues. The CDR3 DNA reads TGTGCCTGGAGTGTAGGGCGGGACTCCTACGAGCAGTACTTC. It yields the protein CAWSVGRDSYEQYF.

The chain couples TRBV28 to TRBJ2-3, with 12 bases matching TRBD2. This CDR3 contains 16 residues. Germline CDR1 is MDHEN and CDR2 is SYDVKM. J gave up 6 bases and V 0 bases, and 4 bases lay outside the gene matches. In DNA form, the CDR3 reads TGTGCCAGCAGTTTATGGACTAGCGGGAGTCCGGATACGCAGTATTTT. The encoded protein is CASSLWTSGSPDTQYF. The full variable domain, with the rest looked up from reference TRBV28 and TRBJ2-3, is DVKVTQSSRYLVKRTGEKVFLECVQDMDHENMFWYRQDPGLGLRLIYFSYDVKMKEKGDIPEGYSVSREKKERFSLILESASTNQTSMYLCASSLWTSGSPDTQYFGPGTRLTVL.

The sample holds a few counts of this clone. The chain links TRBV27 to TRBJ2-7; D is uncertain. Germline CDR1 and CDR2: MNHEY and SMNVEV (reference sequence). This CDR3 has 11 amino acids. Trimming pared 6 bases from V and 2 bases from J, leaving 5 bases between. The CDR3 is CASRGPYEQYF. The CDR3 DNA is TGTGCCAGCAGGGGCCCCTACGAGCAGTACTTC.

CDR3 nucleotides: TGCGCCAGCAGCTTCCGTAGACAAGAGACCCAGTACTTC. It translates to CASSFRRQETQYF. The rearrangement links TRBV5-1 to TRBJ2-5; the D is unclear. Between the trimmed V and J ends, which lost 2 bases and 2 bases, there was a span of 7 bases. The CDR3 totals 13 residues. Germline-derived CDR1 and CDR2 are SGHRS and YFSETQ. Full variable domain (outside the CDR3, taken from reference TRBV5-1 and TRBJ2-5): KAGVTQTPRYLIKTRGQQVTLSCSPISGHRSVSWYQQTPGQGLQFLFEYFSETQRNKGNFPGRFSGRQFSNSRSEMNVSTLELGDSALYLCASSFRRQETQYFGPGTRLLVL.

This chain connects TRBV5-6 to TRBJ2-7, with TRBD2 matching over 7 bases. The CDR3 loop spans 15 amino acids. From germline, CDR1 is SGHDT and CDR2 YYEEEE. V dropped 2 bases and J dropped 0; count of bases not matched to a gene: 5. The CDR3 region has the DNA TGTGCCAGCAGCTTCCTGGGGAGGGTCTCCTACGAGCAGTACTTC. This sequence encodes CASSFLGRVSYEQYF.

The chain recombines TRBV5-1 with TRBJ2-7; TRBD1 is a possible D gene (5 bases). The CDR3 loop spans 15 amino acids. Trimming stripped 2 bases from V and 3 bases from J, with 15 bases between. Germline lookup yields CDR1 SGHRS and CDR2 YFSETQ. The CDR3 region has the DNA TGCGCCAGCAGCTTCAGTCTCCAAGGGGACTACGAGCAGTACTTC. Encoded protein: CASSFSLQGDYEQYF. Together with reference TRBV5-1 and TRBJ2-7, the CDR3 gives the full variable domain: KAGVTQTPRYLIKTRGQQVTLSCSPISGHRSVSWYQQTPGQGLQFLFEYFSETQRNKGNFPGRFSGRQFSNSRSEMNVSTLELGDSALYLCASSFSLQGDYEQYFGPGTRLTVT.

Note on this clone: A read error may account for a junction end that differs from germline. The chain links TRBV29-1 to TRBJ1-2; TRBD1 might be the D (6 bases). Per germline, CDR1 SQVTM and CDR2 ANQGSEA. This CDR3 spans 12 amino acids. The CDR3 bases are TGCAGCGTCTGGGGGGGGACAACGGGCTACTCCTTC. This gives the protein CSVWGGTTGYSF.

There are a few counts of this clone. The rearrangement joins TRBV5-6 to TRBJ2-5; TRBD2 might be the D (6 bases). The CDR3 has 14 residues. Germline assignment: CDR1 SGHDT and CDR2 YYEEEE. V lost 0 bases, J lost 3 bases, and 9 bases lay in between. The CDR3 protein is CASSLGLGKETQYF. The CDR3 DNA reads TGTGCCAGCAGCTTGGGACTAGGGAAAGAGACCCAGTACTTC.

This clone was recorded a few times. The rearrangement links TRBV6-5 to TRBJ1-5; D is unclear. Germline CDR1 reads MNHEY; CDR2 reads SVGAGI. Trimming took off 0 bases at V and 5 bases at J, with 5 bases between the two ends. The CDR3 covers 13 residues. CDR3 coding DNA: TGTGCCAGCAGTTACTCGAGGGATCAGCCCCAGCATTTT. Translating it yields CASSYSRDQPQHF.

The chain combines TRBV13 with TRBJ2-5; 10 nucleotides match TRBD2. Gene TRBJ2-7 matches the end of the DNA better, so the J call may be wrong. Germline lookup yields CDR1 PRHDT and CDR2 FYEKMQ (reference sequence). The CDR3 has 15 amino acids. Here the CDR3 DNA reads TGTGCCAGCAGTCAGACCGGGACTAGCGACTACGAGCAGTACTTC. It specifies CASSQTGTSDYEQYF.

This clone was found a few times. The DNA for the CDR3 is TGTGCCAGCAGTTCCAAGGACAGGGGGCCCCAGGGAGGAAAACTGTTTTTT. This encodes CASSSKDRGPQGGKLFF. The V and J genes are TRBV28 and TRBJ1-4; 11 positions agree with TRBD1. The CDR3 is 17 amino acids. The V and J ends lost 4 bases and 10 bases, in that order; junction bases with no gene match: 14. Germline CDR1 reads MDHEN; CDR2 reads SYDVKM.